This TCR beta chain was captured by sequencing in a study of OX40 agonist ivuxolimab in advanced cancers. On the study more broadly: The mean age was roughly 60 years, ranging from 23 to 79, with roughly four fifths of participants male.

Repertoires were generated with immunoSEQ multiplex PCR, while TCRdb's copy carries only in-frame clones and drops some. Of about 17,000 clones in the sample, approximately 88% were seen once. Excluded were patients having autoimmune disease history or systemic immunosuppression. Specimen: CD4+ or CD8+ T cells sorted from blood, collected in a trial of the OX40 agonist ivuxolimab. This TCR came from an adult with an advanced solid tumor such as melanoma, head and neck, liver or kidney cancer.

CDR3 sequence (DNA): TGTGCCAGCAGCCCCGGGAGCCTCGGGCTCTACGAGCAGTACTTC. Translating gives CASSPGSLGLYEQYF. The chain uses TRBV9 and TRBJ2-7; D may be TRBD2 (6 bases). Per germline, CDR1 SGDLS and CDR2 YYNGEE. CDR3 length: 15 amino acids. V lost 4 bases and J lost 3, with 17 bases in between.